This is a list of T cell receptor beta chains from one sample in a study. TCRdb redid the calling of the 5' RACE reads with MiXCR, one entry per CDR3 protein. This sample has some 62,000 distinct CDR3 sequences; around 30% occur once, and the top ten carry over 2%. The sample consisted of tumor-infiltrating naive CD4+ T cells sorted from the breast tumor. These receptors were collected from a female donor with breast cancer. CDR3s include the opening cysteine and the closing phenylalanine or tryptophan. Fields, in order: clone size, V gene, J gene, D gene, CDR3 DNA, CDR3 protein. The D gene is left open where the match is weak. Rows may omit the clone size; those that give it use once, few, many or a size class.

>many|TRBV5-6|TRBJ2-4|TRBD1
TGTGCCAGCAGCTCAACAGACAGGGTGAACATTCAGTACTTC
CASSSTDRVNIQYF
>few|TRBV7-9|TRBJ2-1|TRBD2
TGTGCCAGCAGCTTAGTGACTAGCGGGTGGTACAATGAGCAGTTCTTC
CASSLVTSGWYNEQFF
>few|TRBV5-1|TRBJ2-3|NA
TGCGCCAGCAGCTTGGAAGTATTTAGGGTGGGCACAGATACGCAGTATTTT
CASSLEVFRVGTDTQYF
>once|TRBV7-2|TRBJ2-7|NA
TGTGCCAGCAGTATCTCCTACAAGCAGTACTTC
CASSISYKQYF
>NA|TRBV7-2|TRBJ2-3|TRBD2
TGTGCCAGCAGCTTACAGGCTAGCGGAACAGATACGCAGTATTTT
CASSLQASGTDTQYF
>few|TRBV5-6|TRBJ2-1|TRBD1
TGTGCCAGCAGCCCCAGGACAGGCCCAAAGCAGTTCTTC
CASSPRTGPKQFF
>NA|TRBV20-1|TRBJ1-1|NA
TGCAGTGCGTGGCAGGGGAACACTGAAGCTTTCTTT
CSAWQGNTEAFF
>NA|TRBV7-9|TRBJ1-2|NA
TGTGCCAGCAGCCGGGGGACGGGAGCTAACTATGGCTACACCTTC
CASSRGTGANYGYTF
>NA|TRBV7-9|TRBJ2-1|NA
TGTGCCAGCAGCTTTGCTTTCTACAATGAGCAGTTCTTC
CASSFAFYNEQFF
>NA|TRBV9|TRBJ1-2|TRBD1
TGTGCCAGCGGGCGTCACTCGACAGGGAACTATGGCTACACCTTC
CASGRHSTGNYGYTF
>medium-sized|TRBV5-1|TRBJ2-2|NA
TGCGCCAGCACGACGGGAGTAGTAACCGGGGAGCTGTTTTTT
CASTTGVVTGELFF
>NA|TRBV27|TRBJ1-1|TRBD1
TGTGCCAGCAGTCCCTGGGACAGCGGAGAAGTGGAAGCTTTCTTT
CASSPWDSGEVEAFF
>many|TRBV20-1|TRBJ2-5|NA
TGCAGTGCTAGAGATCTGGGTAGCGCTGGCACCCAGTACTTC
CSARDLGSAGTQYF
>NA|TRBV7-6|TRBJ2-7|TRBD1
TGTGCCAGCAGCCCAGGGACAGGGCAGACCTACGAGCAGCACTTC
CASSPGTGQTYEQHF
>many|TRBV20-1|TRBJ2-5|NA
TGCAGTGCTAGATTATGGACAGAAGAGACCCAGTACTTC
CSARLWTEETQYF
>few|TRBV20-1|TRBJ2-7|TRBD2
TGCAGTGCCGGCGGGAGGGTAGGGTACGAGCAGTACTTC
CSAGGRVGYEQYF
>few|TRBV3-1|TRBJ2-1|NA
TGTGCCAGCAGCCCGTCGGGAGTTAAAGGCGAGTTCTTC
CASSPSGVKGEFF
>many|TRBV4-1|TRBJ2-1|TRBD2
TGCGCCAGCAGCCAAGCCGGGACTAGCGGCGATGAGCAGTTCTTC
CASSQAGTSGDEQFF
>NA|TRBV5-1|TRBJ2-7|NA
TGCGCCAGCAGTGGAGTCGGTAGTCAAACAGGCGAGCAGTACTTC
CASSGVGSQTGEQYF
>NA|TRBV5-6|TRBJ2-1|TRBD2
TGTGCCAGCAGCTTAATGGGACTAGGGGCGGACAATGAGCAGTTCTTC
CASSLMGLGADNEQFF
>NA|TRBV9|TRBJ1-1|NA
TGTGCCAGCAGCGTAGACCCGCCCAGTGGGATTAACACTGAAGCTTTCTTT
CASSVDPPSGINTEAFF
>few|TRBV20-1|TRBJ1-1|NA
TGCAGTGCTCCAACAGAGAACACTGAAGCTTTCTTT
CSAPTENTEAFF
>few|TRBV6-6|TRBJ2-2|NA
TGTGCCAGCCTAGGTTCGCAGCGGAAAATCACCGGGGAGCTGTTTTTT
CASLGSQRKITGELFF
>few|TRBV10-3|TRBJ2-7|NA
TGTGCCATCAGTGATAGGAAAGGGAACTCCTACGAGCAGTACTTC
CAISDRKGNSYEQYF
>few|TRBV5-1|TRBJ2-7|TRBD2
TGCGCCAGCAGCTTGGTAGGACTAGGGGACTCCTACGAGCAGTACTTC
CASSLVGLGDSYEQYF
>NA|TRBV12-3/TRBV12-4|TRBJ2-5|NA
TGTGCCGGCAGTTTGGGCAGGAGCTTGAAAGAGACCCAGTACTTC
CAGSLGRSLKETQYF
>few|TRBV12-3/TRBV12-4|TRBJ2-5|TRBD1
TGTGCCAGCAGTTTCAGGGGGTCCGGGAAGACCCAGTACTTC
CASSFRGSGKTQYF
>NA|TRBV23-1|TRBJ1-1|NA
TGCGCCAGCAGTACGATCACGGAATTCATGAACACTGAAGCTTTCTTT
CASSTITEFMNTEAFF
>many|TRBV5-6|TRBJ2-1|TRBD1
TGTGCCAGCAGCTCTGTACAGAGACAGGGGGCCAATGAGCAGTTCTTC
CASSSVQRQGANEQFF
>NA|TRBV4-2|TRBJ2-7|TRBD2
TGTGCCAGCAGCCAGGCGAGCGGGACTTACTACGAGCAGTACTTC
CASSQASGTYYEQYF
>few|TRBV4-2|TRBJ1-2|NA
TGTGCCAGCAGCCAAGATTGGGCGGTCGGCTACACCTTC
CASSQDWAVGYTF
>few|TRBV5-1|TRBJ2-6|TRBD1
TGCGCCAGCAGCCGGCCTCCAGGGGGCGCGAGGGGGGCCAACGTCCTGACTTTC
CASSRPPGGARGANVLTF
>NA|TRBV18|TRBJ2-5|NA
TGTGCCAGCTCACCCCCGGGAGTAAGGGAGACCCAGTACTTC
CASSPPGVRETQYF
>few|TRBV20-1|TRBJ1-5|TRBD1
TGCAGTGCTAGCCCCCCGACAGGGGCGAGCAATCAGCCCCAGCATTTT
CSASPPTGASNQPQHF
>NA|TRBV10-3|TRBJ2-1|TRBD1
TGTGCCATCAGTGGAAGAAGACAGGGGTTCTATGAGCAGTTCTTC
CAISGRRQGFYEQFF